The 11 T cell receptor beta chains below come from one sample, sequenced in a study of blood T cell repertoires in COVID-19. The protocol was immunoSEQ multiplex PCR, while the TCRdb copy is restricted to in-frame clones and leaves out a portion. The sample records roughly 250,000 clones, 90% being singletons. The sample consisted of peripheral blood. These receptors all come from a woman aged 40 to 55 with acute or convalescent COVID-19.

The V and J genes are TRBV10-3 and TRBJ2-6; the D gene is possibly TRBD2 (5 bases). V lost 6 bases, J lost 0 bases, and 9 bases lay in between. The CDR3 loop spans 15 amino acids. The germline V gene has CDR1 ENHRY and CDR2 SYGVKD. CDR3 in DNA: TGTGCCATCAGCGAAGGGAGCTCTGGGGCCAACGTCCTGACTTTC. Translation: CAISEGSSGANVLTF.

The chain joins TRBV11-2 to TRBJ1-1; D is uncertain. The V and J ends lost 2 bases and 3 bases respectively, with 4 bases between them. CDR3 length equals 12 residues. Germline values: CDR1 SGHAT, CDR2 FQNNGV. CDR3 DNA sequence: TGTGCCAGCAGCTTAACAGACACTGAAGCTTTCTTT. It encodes CASSLTDTEAFF. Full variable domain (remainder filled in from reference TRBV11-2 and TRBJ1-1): EAGVAQSPRYKIIEKRQSVAFWCNPISGHATLYWYQQILGQGPKLLIQFQNNGVVDDSQLPKDRFSAERLKGVDSTLKIQPAKLEDSAVYLCASSLTDTEAFFGQGTRLTVV.

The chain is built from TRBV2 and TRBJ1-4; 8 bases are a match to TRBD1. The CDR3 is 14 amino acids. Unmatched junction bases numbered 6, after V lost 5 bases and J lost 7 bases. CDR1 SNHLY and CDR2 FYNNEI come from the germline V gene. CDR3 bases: TGTGCCAGCAGTCCTACAGGGGGGGGTGAAAAACTGTTTTTT. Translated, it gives CASSPTGGGEKLFF.

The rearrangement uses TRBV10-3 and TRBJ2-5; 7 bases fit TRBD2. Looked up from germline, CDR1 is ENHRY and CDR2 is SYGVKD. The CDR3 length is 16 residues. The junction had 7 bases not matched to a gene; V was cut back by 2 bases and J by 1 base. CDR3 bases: TGTGCCATCAGTGAGGGGGGGGGTGCGACCCAAGAGACCCAGTACTTC. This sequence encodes CAISEGGGATQETQYF.

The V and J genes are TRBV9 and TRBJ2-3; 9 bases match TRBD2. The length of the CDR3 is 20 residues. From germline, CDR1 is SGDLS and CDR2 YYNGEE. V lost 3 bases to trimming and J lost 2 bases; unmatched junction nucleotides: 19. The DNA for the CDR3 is TGTGCCAGCAGCGCGTACTCTCATCTCGCCGGGACTAGCCTCACAGATACGCAGTATTTT. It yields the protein CASSAYSHLAGTSLTDTQYF. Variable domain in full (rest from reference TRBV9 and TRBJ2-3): DSGVTQTPKHLITATGQRVTLRCSPRSGDLSVYWYQQSLDQGLQFLIQYYNGEERAKGNILERFSAQQFPDLHSELNLSSLELGDSALYFCASSAYSHLAGTSLTDTQYFGPGTRLTVL.

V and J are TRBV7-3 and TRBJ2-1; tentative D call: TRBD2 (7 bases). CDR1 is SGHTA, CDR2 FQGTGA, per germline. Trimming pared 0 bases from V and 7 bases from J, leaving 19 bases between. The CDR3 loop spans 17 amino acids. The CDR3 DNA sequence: TGTGCCAGCAGCTTAACGTTAACGGGGGGCCTGATGAATGAGCAGTTCTTC. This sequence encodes CASSLTLTGGLMNEQFF.

The CDR3 nucleotides are TGTGCCAGTAGTATAGGACAGAACTCTAACTATGGCTACACCTTC. Translated: CASSIGQNSNYGYTF. V gene TRBV19 combines with J gene TRBJ1-2; TRBD1 might be the D (5 bases). Germline V lookup: CDR1 LNHDA, CDR2 SQIVND (reference sequence). The CDR3 extends over 15 amino acids. V was pared by 1 base and J by 0 bases, with 9 bases between.

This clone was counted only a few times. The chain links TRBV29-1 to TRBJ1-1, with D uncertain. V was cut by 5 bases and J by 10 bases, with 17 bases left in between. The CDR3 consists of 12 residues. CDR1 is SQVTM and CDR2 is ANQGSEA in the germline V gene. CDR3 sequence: CSVQFPSQAAFF. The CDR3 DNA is TGCAGCGTTCAATTTCCGTCTCAGGCAGCTTTCTTT.

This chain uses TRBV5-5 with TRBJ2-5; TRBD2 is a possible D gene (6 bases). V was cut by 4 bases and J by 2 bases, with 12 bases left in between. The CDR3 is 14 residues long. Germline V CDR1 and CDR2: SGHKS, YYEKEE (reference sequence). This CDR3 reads CASSGGTLQETQYF. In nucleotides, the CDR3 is TGTGCCAGCAGCGGGGGGACTTTGCAAGAGACCCAGTACTTC.

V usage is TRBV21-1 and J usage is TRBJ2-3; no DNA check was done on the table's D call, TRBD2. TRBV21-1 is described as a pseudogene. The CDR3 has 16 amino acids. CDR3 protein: CASSPLASGNTDTQYF. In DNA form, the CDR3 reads TGTGCCAGCAGCCCTCTGGCTAGCGGAAACACAGATACGCAGTATTTT.

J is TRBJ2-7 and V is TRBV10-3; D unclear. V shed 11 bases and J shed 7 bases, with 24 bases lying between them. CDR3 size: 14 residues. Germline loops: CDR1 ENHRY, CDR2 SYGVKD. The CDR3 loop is CAPRWMQPLREQYV. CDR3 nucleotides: TGTGCCCCACGCTGGATGCAGCCCTTGCGGGAGCAGTACGTC.